This T cell receptor (beta chain) derives from a study of T cell repertoires in cytomegalovirus infection. The V end was cut by 5 bases, the J end by 5 bases, with 18 bases between. The CDR3 totals 16 residues. CDR1 MNHEY and CDR2 SVGEGT come from the germline V gene. One entry per CDR3 protein, called by TCRdb with MiXCR from the reads. The sample lists approximately 910,000 distinct CDR3 sequences; around 30% were seen once. The table lists this clonotype with a few counts. Its antigen is not identified. The source material was cultured CD8+ T cells from PBMCs, sampled from culture after CMV antigen stimulation. This clonotype was sampled from a human donor in good health (CMV status not recorded). Some clones in this sample may be carry-over from other donors' samples. The chain links TRBV6-2 or TRBV6-3 to TRBJ1-4; D perhaps matches TRBD1 (6 bases). CDR3 amino acids: CASSDRDKVGNEKLFF. The CDR3 DNA reads as TGTGCCAGCAGTGACCGGGACAAGGTCGGAAATGAAAAACTGTTTTTT.